This T cell receptor beta chain was sequenced in a study of T cells in Graves' hyperthyroidism and ophthalmopathy (dated by TCRdb to 2018 to 2020). About the investigation overall: Peripheral blood samples were taken at the time of initial diagnosis, prior to any treatment. Prospective prediction of ophthalmopathy was tested in an independent validation cohort of 18 to 20 hyperthyroidism patients and 17 patients who later progressed to ophthalmopathy. The 90 or so discovery patients were randomly split 7:3 into training and test sets. Once sampling was done, hyperthyroidism patients were given methimazole at a starting dose of 30 mg daily, whereas ophthalmopathy patients were given high-dose intravenous methylprednisolone. The study also compared thyroid tissue and blood T-cell repertoires from several Graves' hyperthyroidism patients. TCR Vbeta CDR3 sequencing of roughly 140 peripheral blood samples (over 40 ophthalmopathy, 75 hyperthyroidism and some 17 progressor patients) is reported in the paper. A discovery cohort of about 100 patients, about 40 with Graves' ophthalmopathy and 57 with stable Graves' hyperthyroidism, was used to find distinguishing TCR V-J signatures. Summary of the overall study and its limitations: No statistical method was used to set the sample size in advance, and investigators knew the group allocation. Most expanded thyroid clonotypes (frequency above 0.001) were also found in blood, which suggests that blood repertoires may mirror thyroid immune responses. A 13 V-J signature model separated ophthalmopathy from stable hyperthyroidism, with roughly 88% sensitivity and just under 84% specificity in cross-validation and 80%/75% in testing. In validation, progression to ophthalmopathy was predicted by the model with 65% to 71% sensitivity and 72.22% specificity, a median of approximately 7.1 months before onset.

The CDR3 starts with the cysteine, ends with the phenylalanine, and has 13 residues. Just the 39-base CDR3 DNA is kept, in frame starting at base 1. Based on the germline V gene (reference sequence), the CDR1 and CDR2 sequences are GTSNPN and SVGIG. V is shortened by 2 bases, J by 0 bases, and the region joining them spans 7 bases. The TCR beta CDR3 regions were amplified from RNA transcripts. The TCR CDR3 was subjected to a first round of RT-PCR using the HTBI primer set and the Qiagen OneStep RT-PCR kit. The libraries were constructed in a second round of multiplex PCR and then size-selected and purified. Paired-end sequencing of the libraries was performed with 100 bp reads on an Illumina HiSeq2000. As for how the authors treated the data: Raw data were processed with SOAPnuke, discarding reads with adapters, uncalled bases, mean Phred below 15, or no exact constant-primer or identifier match. COPE v1.2.5 was used to merge high-quality paired reads, and clonotypes were defined as unique nucleotide sequences. MiTCR v1.1 was used to align clonotypes to the IMGT TRBV, TRBD and TRBJ reference segments. The analysis included only V-J combinations with a frequency above 0.0001, which together covered 99.2% of the repertoires. A TCS score was defined as the ratio between F50 (clonal expansion) and ExV (chaos), using BLOSUM62-based TCRdist between CDR3 peptides within each V-J. Welch's t-statistics and random forest reduced fewer than 550 V-J features to 10 to 15, which were used in a naive Bayes classifier (R e1071). TCRdb ran its own pipeline on the public reads, namely fastp trimming at Q25 and MiXCR clone calling, and kept in-frame beta chains. CDR3 protein duplicates are merged, each entry listing the most common genes and DNA. TCRdb, not the authors, supplied the V and J calls. This sample has about 570,000 distinct CDR3 sequences in its table, and 12% to 15% of those were observed once. About 14% of the sample is taken by the ten largest.

This clonotype was seen many times. Its specific antigen is unknown. No per-base quality is available; no much larger clone lies one base away. Stable Graves' hyperthyroidism was defined as the absence of progression to ophthalmopathy over 18 months of follow-up. Hyperthyroidism patients were aged 18 to 65 years and newly diagnosed, with disease duration of less than 2 months. Any patient with an uncontrolled infection, another autoimmune disease, pregnancy or lactation was excluded. Clinical symptoms, serum thyroxine and TRAb, thyroid ultrasound, and orbital computed tomography formed the basis for the diagnoses. PBMCs were isolated from about 9 ml of fresh peripheral blood by Ficoll-Paque density gradient centrifugation. Trizol reagent was used to extract total RNA, and RNA quality was then checked on an Agilent 2100 Bioanalyzer.

The rearranged segments are TRBV30 and TRBJ1-1; the D gene identity is not certain. The TCR comes from a woman in her forties with Graves' hyperthyroidism. Sequenced sample: blood. The sequenced DNA: TGTGCCTGGAGTAAAGAAGTGAACACTGAAGCTTTCTTT. Protein translation: CAWSKEVNTEAFF.